One and the same sample provided the 9 T cell receptor beta chains below, sequenced in a study of CD8+CD57+ T cells in acquired aplastic anemia. Profiles of TCR beta VDJ and CDR3 were generated from a genomic DNA template. TCRdb re-called the reads through MiXCR, storing one row per CDR3 protein. The data show 180,000 or so distinct CDR3 sequences, about 60% seen once. Selection for sequencing was limited to patients who had shown CD8+CD57+ cell expansion by flow cytometry. Sequenced material: sorted CD4+, CD8+, or CD8+CD57+ T cells (not recorded which) from PBMCs. These receptors all stem from a human donor with aplastic anemia.

The genes are TRBV7-9 and TRBJ1-4, with unresolved D. Germline-derived CDR1 and CDR2 are SEHNR and FQNEAQ (reference sequence). V lost 1 base to trimming and J lost 6 bases, with 9 bases between them. The CDR3 extends over 14 amino acids. The CDR3 spells CASSLGSGDEKLFF. The DNA for the CDR3 is TGTGCCAGCAGCTTAGGCAGTGGGGATGAAAAACTGTTTTTT.

This clonotype was detected many times. The V and J genes are TRBV2 and TRBJ1-2; 7 bases line up with TRBD1. CDR3 length equals 14 residues. CDR1 is SNHLY and CDR2 is FYNNEI in the germline V gene. The V gene end was trimmed by 4 bases and the J gene end by 4 bases; junction bases not matched to a gene: 6. CDR3 residues: CASSGDRGGYGYTF. In DNA, the CDR3 is TGTGCCAGCAGTGGGGACAGAGGCGGCTATGGCTACACCTTC.

This chain links TRBV27 with TRBJ2-7; TRBD1 is a possible D gene (6 bases). Germline CDR1 reads MNHEY; CDR2 reads SMNVEV (reference sequence). CDR3 length equals 13 residues. V shed 3 bases and J shed 5 bases, with 11 bases lying between them. CDR3 nucleotide sequence: TGTGCCAGCAGTTTGTGGGGGCCTAACGAGCAGTACTTC. This translates into CASSLWGPNEQYF.

The chain couples TRBV20-1 to TRBJ1-2; D is uncertain. The CDR3 has 13 amino acids. Germline V lookup: CDR1 DFQATT, CDR2 SNEGSKA (reference sequence). The V end was cut by 5 bases, the J end by 0 bases, with 10 bases between. CDR3 in amino acids: CSAEPGTNYGYTF. The CDR3 coding sequence is TGCAGTGCTGAACCCGGGACTAACTATGGCTACACCTTC.

V is TRBV29-1 and J is TRBJ1-2; a possible D gene is TRBD1 (5 bases). The V end lost 0 bases, the J end lost 3 bases, and 11 bases lay between the germline ends. The germline CDR1 and CDR2 sequences are SQVTM and ANQGSEA. CDR3 length equals 14 residues. DNA for the CDR3: TGCAGCGTTGAAGAGGATGAGGGGTACTATGGCTACACCTTC. Translating gives CSVEEDEGYYGYTF.

This clonotype was picked up a small number of times. This chain joins TRBV19 and TRBJ1-6; the D gene is possibly TRBD1 (6 bases). The CDR3 is made up of 14 amino acids. V lost 3 bases and J lost 7, with 10 bases in between. Germline V lookup: CDR1 LNHDA, CDR2 SQIVND (reference sequence). The CDR3 nucleotides are TGTGCCAGTAGTATTGGGCAGGGGAATTCACCCCTCCACTTT. Translating it yields CASSIGQGNSPLHF.

The sample holds one count of this clonotype. The chain employs TRBV7-8 and TRBJ1-5; D unclear. Germline V lookup: CDR1 SGHVS, CDR2 FQNEAQ. This CDR3 comprises 14 residues. V was trimmed by 8 bases and J by 0 bases, leaving 11 bases between them. The CDR3 coding sequence is TGTGCCAGCGGGAAGGGATATAGCAATCAGCCCCAGCATTTT. Protein product: CASGKGYSNQPQHF.

This sequence joins TRBV20-1 and TRBJ2-5; a possible D gene is TRBD2 (6 bases). Trimming pared 4 bases from V and 3 bases from J, leaving 9 bases between. The CDR3 consists of 12 residues. Germline V gene data show CDR1 as DFQATT and CDR2 as SNEGSKA (reference sequence). The CDR3 DNA reads TGCAGTGCTAACACGGGAGAAGAGACCCAGTACTTC. It codes for CSANTGEETQYF.

Worth noting for this clonotype: It is likely a read error, because the conserved phenylalanine at the end of the CDR3 is missing. It is unclear where the CDR3 begins or ends on the DNA, so no DNA is shown, and the CDR3 is as TCRdb lists it. The rearrangement uses TRBV7-8 and TRBJ1-4; TRBD1 is taken as the D call from the table, unchecked against the DNA. CDR1 and CDR2 (germline): SGHVS, FQNEAQ. Ends included, the CDR3 has 17 residues. CDR3 protein: CASSLVGERQGGEKLSL.